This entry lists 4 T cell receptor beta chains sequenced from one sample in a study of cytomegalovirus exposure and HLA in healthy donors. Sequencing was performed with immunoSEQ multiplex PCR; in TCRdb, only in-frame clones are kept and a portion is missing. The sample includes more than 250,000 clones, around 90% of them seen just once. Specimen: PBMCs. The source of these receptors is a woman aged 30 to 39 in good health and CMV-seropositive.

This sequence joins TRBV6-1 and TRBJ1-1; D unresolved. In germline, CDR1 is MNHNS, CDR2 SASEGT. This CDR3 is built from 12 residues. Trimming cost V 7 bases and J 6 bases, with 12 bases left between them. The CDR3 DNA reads TGTGCCAGCACGGCAAGTAGGTCTGAAGCTTTCTTT. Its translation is CASTASRSEAFF.

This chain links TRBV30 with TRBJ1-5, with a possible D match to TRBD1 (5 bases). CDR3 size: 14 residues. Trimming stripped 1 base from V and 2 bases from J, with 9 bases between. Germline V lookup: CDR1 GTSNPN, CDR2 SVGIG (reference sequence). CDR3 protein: CAWSDLQGNQPQHF. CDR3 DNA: TGTGCCTGGAGTGACCTACAGGGCAATCAGCCCCAGCATTTT.

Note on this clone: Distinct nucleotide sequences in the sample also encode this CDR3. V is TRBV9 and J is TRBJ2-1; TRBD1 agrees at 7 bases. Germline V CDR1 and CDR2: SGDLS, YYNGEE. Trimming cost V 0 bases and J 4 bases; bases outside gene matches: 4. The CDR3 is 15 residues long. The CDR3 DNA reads TGTGCCAGCAGCGTAGAAGGGACAGCTTACAATGAGCAGTTCTTC. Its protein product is CASSVEGTAYNEQFF.

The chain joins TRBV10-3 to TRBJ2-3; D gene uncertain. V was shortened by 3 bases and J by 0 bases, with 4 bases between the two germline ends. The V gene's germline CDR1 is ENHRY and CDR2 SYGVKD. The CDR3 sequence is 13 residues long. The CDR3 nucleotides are TGTGCCATCAGTGATAGTAGCACAGATACGCAGTATTTT. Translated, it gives CAISDSSTDTQYF.